This T cell receptor (beta chain) was sequenced during a study of lymphopenia after photon versus proton radiotherapy. Study-level results: Post-nadir TCR diversity decline inversely tracked overall survival among those who died. Photon-treated patients lost naive T cells and TCR diversity; proton-treated stayed stable.

About this clone itself: Its antigen is undetermined.

The CDR3 runs to 13 residues. The germline V gene encodes CDR1 SGHVS and CDR2 FQNEAQ. The V end lost 5 bases, the J end lost 3 bases, and 11 bases lay between the germline ends. TCRdb keeps only in-frame clones here, not all; method: immunoSEQ multiplex PCR. The data show 2,000 or so clones, about 80% seen once. The TCR comes from an elderly man with cholangiocarcinoma. The V call is TRBV7-8, the J call TRBJ2-7; D is perhaps TRBD2 (6 bases). Sequencing used peripheral blood, obtained from a patient treated with photon-based radiotherapy. The CDR3 loop reads CASSGRLSYEQYF. In nucleotides, the CDR3 is TGTGCCAGCAGCGGGAGGTTAAGCTACGAGCAGTACTTC.